This T cell receptor beta chain came from a study of T cell responses to AZD1222 COVID-19 vaccine. Using immunoSEQ multiplex PCR, the repertoire was profiled, and TCRdb retains in-frame clones only, with some absent. The table lists roughly 83,000 clones, about 82% of them singletons. Points on this clone: Its antigen is not known.

Study-wide results and limits: Females outnumbered males among donors, who were mostly white British; clonal diversity was possibly underestimated. Researchers report vaccine-associated CD4 TCRs spanning spike, with dominance at 160-218 and 743-854. Repertoire sampling happened only post peak T cell response. Spike-specific TCR breadth and depth both grew after two AZD1222 doses.

CDR1 and CDR2 from the germline V gene are KGHSH and LQKENI. The CDR3 consists of 16 residues. Unmatched junction bases numbered 11, after V lost 3 bases and J lost 5 bases. The sequencing used peripheral blood, collected on day 0 of AZD1222 vaccination. The clonotype comes from an adult in good health. The chain couples TRBV18 to TRBJ2-5, with 8 bases identical to TRBD2. CDR3 DNA: TGTGCCAGCTCACCGAGGACTAGCTGGCTGAGGGAGACCCAGTACTTC. Protein sequence: CASSPRTSWLRETQYF.